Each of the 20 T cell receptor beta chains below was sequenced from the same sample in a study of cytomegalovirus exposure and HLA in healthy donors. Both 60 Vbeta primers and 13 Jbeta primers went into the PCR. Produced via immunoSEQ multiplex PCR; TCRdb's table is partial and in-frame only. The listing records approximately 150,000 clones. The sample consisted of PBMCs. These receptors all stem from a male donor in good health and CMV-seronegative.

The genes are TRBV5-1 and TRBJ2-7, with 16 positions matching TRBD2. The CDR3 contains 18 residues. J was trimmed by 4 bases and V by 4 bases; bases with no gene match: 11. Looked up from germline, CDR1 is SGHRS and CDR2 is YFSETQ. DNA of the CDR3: TGCGCCAGCAGCCCGGCCGGGACTAGCGGGAGGGGAGCGTACGAGCAGTACTTC. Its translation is CASSPAGTSGRGAYEQYF.

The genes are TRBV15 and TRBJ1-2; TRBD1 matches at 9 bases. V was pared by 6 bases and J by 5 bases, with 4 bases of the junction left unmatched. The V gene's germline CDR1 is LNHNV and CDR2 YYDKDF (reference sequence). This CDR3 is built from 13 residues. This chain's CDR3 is CATSLGQGYGYTF. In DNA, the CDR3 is TGTGCCACCAGTCTAGGACAGGGGTATGGCTACACCTTC.

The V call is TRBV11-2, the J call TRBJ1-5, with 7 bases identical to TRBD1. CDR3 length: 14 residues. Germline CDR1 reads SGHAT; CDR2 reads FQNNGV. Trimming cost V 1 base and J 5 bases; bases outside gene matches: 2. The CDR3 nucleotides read TGTGCCAGCAGCTTAGGACAGGGACATCAGCCCCAGCATTTT. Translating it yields CASSLGQGHQPQHF.

CDR3 sequence: CASTPIRMDTGTQYF. The CDR3 coding sequence is TGTGCCAGCACCCCAATTCGCATGGATACAGGGACCCAGTACTTC. J is TRBJ2-5 and V is TRBV5-5; TRBD1 is a possible D gene (5 bases). The V end lost 6 bases, the J end lost 7 bases, and 22 bases lay between the germline ends. The germline V gene encodes CDR1 SGHKS and CDR2 YYEKEE (reference sequence). The length of the CDR3 is 15 residues. The full variable domain, rest sourced from reference TRBV5-5 and TRBJ2-5, is DAGVTQSPTHLIKTRGQQVTLRCSPISGHKSVSWYQQVLGQGPQFIFQYYEKEERGRGNFPDRFSARQFPNYSSELNVNALLLGDSALYLCASTPIRMDTGTQYFGPGTRLLVL.

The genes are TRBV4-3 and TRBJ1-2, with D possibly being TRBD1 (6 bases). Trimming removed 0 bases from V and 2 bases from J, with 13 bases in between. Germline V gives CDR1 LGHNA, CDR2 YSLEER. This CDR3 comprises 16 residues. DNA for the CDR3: TGCGCCAGCAGCCAAGACGGGGTAGGGGGAAACTATGGCTACACCTTC. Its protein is CASSQDGVGGNYGYTF.

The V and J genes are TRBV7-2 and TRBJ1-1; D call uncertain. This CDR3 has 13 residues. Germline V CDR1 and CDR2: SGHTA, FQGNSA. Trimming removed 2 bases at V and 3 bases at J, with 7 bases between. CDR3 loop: CASSLYIHTEAFF. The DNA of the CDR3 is TGTGCCAGCAGCTTATATATCCACACTGAAGCTTTCTTT.

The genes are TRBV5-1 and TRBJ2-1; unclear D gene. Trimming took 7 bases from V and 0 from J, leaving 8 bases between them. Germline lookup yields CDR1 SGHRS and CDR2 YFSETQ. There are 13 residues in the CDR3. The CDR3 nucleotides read TGCGCCAGCGGAGTGGCCTCCTACAATGAGCAGTTCTTC. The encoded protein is CASGVASYNEQFF.

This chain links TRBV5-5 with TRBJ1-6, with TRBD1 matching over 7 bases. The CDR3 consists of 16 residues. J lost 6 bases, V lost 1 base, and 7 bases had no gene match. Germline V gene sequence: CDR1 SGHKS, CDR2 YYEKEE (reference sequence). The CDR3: CASSLNPGTVNSPLHF. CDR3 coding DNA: TGTGCCAGCAGCTTGAACCCCGGGACAGTTAATTCACCCCTCCACTTT.

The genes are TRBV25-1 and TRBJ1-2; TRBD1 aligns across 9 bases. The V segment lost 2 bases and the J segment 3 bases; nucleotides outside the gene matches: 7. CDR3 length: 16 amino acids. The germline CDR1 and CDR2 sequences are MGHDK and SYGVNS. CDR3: CASSETKDRGDYGYTF. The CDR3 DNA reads TGTGCCAGCAGTGAAACTAAGGACAGGGGTGACTATGGCTACACCTTC.

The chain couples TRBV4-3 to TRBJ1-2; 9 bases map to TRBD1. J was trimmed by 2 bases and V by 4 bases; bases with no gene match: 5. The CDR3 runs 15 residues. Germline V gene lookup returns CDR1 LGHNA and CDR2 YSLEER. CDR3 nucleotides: TGCGCCAGCAGCCGAGGACAGGGGCCCAACTATGGCTACACCTTC. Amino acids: CASSRGQGPNYGYTF.

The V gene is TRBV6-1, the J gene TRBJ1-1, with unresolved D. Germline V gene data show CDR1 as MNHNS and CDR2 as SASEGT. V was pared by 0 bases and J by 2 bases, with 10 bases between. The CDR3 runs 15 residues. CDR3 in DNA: TGTGCCAGCAGTGAAGCTGGGGAGCCCAACACTGAAGCTTTCTTT. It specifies CASSEAGEPNTEAFF.

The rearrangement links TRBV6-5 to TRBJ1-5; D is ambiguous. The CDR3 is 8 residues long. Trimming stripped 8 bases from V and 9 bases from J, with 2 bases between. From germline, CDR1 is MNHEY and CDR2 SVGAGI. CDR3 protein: CASRPQHF. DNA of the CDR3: TGTGCCAGCCGGCCCCAGCATTTT.

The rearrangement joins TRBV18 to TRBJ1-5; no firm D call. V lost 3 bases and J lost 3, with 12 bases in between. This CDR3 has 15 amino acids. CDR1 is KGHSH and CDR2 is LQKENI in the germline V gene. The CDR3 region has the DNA TGTGCCAGCTCACCTTTTTCCCCTCCCAATCAGCCCCAGCATTTT. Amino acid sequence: CASSPFSPPNQPQHF.

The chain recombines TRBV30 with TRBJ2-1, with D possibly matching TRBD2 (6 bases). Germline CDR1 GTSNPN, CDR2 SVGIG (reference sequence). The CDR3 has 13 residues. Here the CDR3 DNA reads TGTGCTTCCCCAATAGGCGGGGCGGGTGAGCAGTTCTTC. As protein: CASPIGGAGEQFF.

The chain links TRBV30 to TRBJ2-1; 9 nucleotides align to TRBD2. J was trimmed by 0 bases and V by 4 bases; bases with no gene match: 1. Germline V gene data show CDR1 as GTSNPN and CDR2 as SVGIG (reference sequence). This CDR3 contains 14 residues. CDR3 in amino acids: CAWIAGDSYNEQFF. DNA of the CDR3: TGTGCCTGGATAGCGGGAGACTCCTACAATGAGCAGTTCTTC.

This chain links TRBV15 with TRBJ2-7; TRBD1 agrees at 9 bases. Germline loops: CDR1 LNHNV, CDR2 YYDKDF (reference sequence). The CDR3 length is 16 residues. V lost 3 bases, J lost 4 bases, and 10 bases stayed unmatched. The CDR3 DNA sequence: TGTGCCACCAGCAGGCCAACGGGACAGGGTCTATACGAGCAGTACTTC. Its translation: CATSRPTGQGLYEQYF. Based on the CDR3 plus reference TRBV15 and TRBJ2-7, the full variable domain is DAMVIQNPRYQVTQFGKPVTLSCSQTLNHNVMYWYQQKSSQAPKLLFHYYDKDFNNEADTPDNFQSRRPNTSFCFLDIRSPGLGDTAMYLCATSRPTGQGLYEQYFGPGTRLTVT.

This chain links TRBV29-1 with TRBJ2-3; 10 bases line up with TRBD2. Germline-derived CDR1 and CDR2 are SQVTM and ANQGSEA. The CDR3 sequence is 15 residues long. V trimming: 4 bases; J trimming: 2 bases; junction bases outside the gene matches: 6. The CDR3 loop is CSVGASGGLTDTQYF. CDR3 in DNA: TGCAGCGTTGGAGCTAGCGGGGGCCTCACAGATACGCAGTATTTT.

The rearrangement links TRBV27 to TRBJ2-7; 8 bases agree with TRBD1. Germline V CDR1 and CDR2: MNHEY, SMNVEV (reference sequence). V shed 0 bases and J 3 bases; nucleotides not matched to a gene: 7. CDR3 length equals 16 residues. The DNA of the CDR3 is TGTGCCAGCAGTTTATCTTTGGAGACAGGGGACTACGAGCAGTACTTC. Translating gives CASSLSLETGDYEQYF.

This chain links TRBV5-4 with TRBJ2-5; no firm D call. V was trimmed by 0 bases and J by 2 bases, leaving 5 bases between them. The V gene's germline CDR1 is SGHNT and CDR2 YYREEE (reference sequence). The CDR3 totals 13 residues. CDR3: CASSLGPQETQYF. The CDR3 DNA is TGTGCCAGCAGCTTGGGGCCTCAAGAGACCCAGTACTTC.

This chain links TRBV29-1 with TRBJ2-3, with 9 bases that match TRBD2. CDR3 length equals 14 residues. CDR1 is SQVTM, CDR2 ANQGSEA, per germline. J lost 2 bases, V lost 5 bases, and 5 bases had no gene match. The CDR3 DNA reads TGCAGCGTTCTCCCTAGCGGGACCACAGATACGCAGTATTTT. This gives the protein CSVLPSGTTDTQYF.